The present TCR beta chain was sequenced within a study of OX40 agonist ivuxolimab in advanced cancers. Broader study findings: Average numbers of expanded clones were greater in CD8+ T cells than in CD4+.

Here immunoSEQ multiplex PCR was the method, and the copy in TCRdb shows in-frame clones only, minus some. The sample lists tens of thousands of clones; around 83% were seen once. On this clone: What it binds is not known.

The length of the CDR3 is 15 residues. CDR1 is SGHRS, CDR2 YFSETQ, per germline. V lost 0 bases to trimming and J lost 0 bases, with 9 bases between them. This sequence was found in an adult with an advanced solid tumor such as melanoma, head and neck, liver or kidney cancer. V gene TRBV5-1 combines with J gene TRBJ1-2, with D uncertain. The sequencing here drew on CD4+ or CD8+ T cells sorted from blood, taken in a trial of the OX40 agonist ivuxolimab. CDR3 residues: CASSLDPDPNYGYTF. CDR3 DNA sequence: TGCGCCAGCAGCTTGGACCCTGACCCTAACTATGGCTACACCTTC.